The 9 T cell receptor beta chains below all came from one sample that was sequenced in a study of cytomegalovirus exposure and HLA in healthy donors. Libraries were prepared by immunoSEQ multiplex PCR; TCRdb keeps only in-frame clonotypes and omits some of them. The sample lists some 310,000 clones; approximately 86% were seen once. Sequenced sample: PBMCs. These receptors all come from a man younger than 40 in good health and CMV-seronegative.

This clone was seen just once. The CDR3 sequence: CASSLTGGPYQPQHF. Written as DNA, the CDR3 is TGTGCCAGCAGCTTAACGGGGGGTCCTTATCAGCCCCAGCATTTT. V gene TRBV7-9 combines with J gene TRBJ1-5, with D tentatively TRBD1 (5 bases). This CDR3 contains 15 residues. V was clipped by 2 bases and J by 5 bases, with 13 bases between them. Germline CDR1 SEHNR, CDR2 FQNEAQ (reference sequence).

The V gene is TRBV19, the J gene TRBJ2-5; 9 bases are a match to TRBD1. The CDR3 extends over 15 amino acids. V gave up 1 base and J gave up 1 base; unmatched junction bases: 1. The germline gives CDR1 LNHDA, CDR2 SQIVND (reference sequence). This CDR3 is CASSIGTGVQETQYF. CDR3 coding DNA: TGTGCCAGTAGTATAGGGACAGGGGTCCAAGAGACCCAGTACTTC.

V is TRBV5-1 and J is TRBJ1-1; 9 nucleotides align to TRBD1. V shed 3 bases, J shed 4 bases, and the junction held 4 bases outside the gene matches. The CDR3 spans 14 residues. Germline CDR1 SGHRS, CDR2 YFSETQ. The CDR3 DNA reads TGCGCCAGCAGCTCAAGGACAGGGGTCACTGAAGCTTTCTTT. Protein sequence: CASSSRTGVTEAFF.

The chain recombines TRBV11-2 with TRBJ2-3; 9 bases are a match to TRBD1. Germline CDR1 is SGHAT and CDR2 is FQNNGV. CDR3 size: 16 residues. V gave up 4 bases and J gave up 3 bases; unmatched junction bases: 8. The CDR3 sequence is CASSSLGTGLTDTQYF. CDR3 sequence (DNA): TGTGCCAGCAGCTCATTGGGGACAGGGTTAACAGATACGCAGTATTTT.

The J gene is TRBJ1-5, the V gene TRBV28; 10 bases match TRBD1. The germline V gene has CDR1 MDHEN and CDR2 SYDVKM. Trimming at V came to 7 bases and at J to 2 bases, leaving 11 bases not matched to a gene. The CDR3 covers 17 residues. DNA of the CDR3: TGTGCCAGCAATGGACAGGGGGGGCCTAGGGGCAATCAGCCCCAGCATTTT. Translating gives CASNGQGGPRGNQPQHF. Full variable domain (rest looked up from reference TRBV28 and TRBJ1-5): DVKVTQSSRYLVKRTGEKVFLECVQDMDHENMFWYRQDPGLGLRLIYFSYDVKMKEKGDIPEGYSVSREKKERFSLILESASTNQTSMYLCASNGQGGPRGNQPQHFGDGTRLSIL.

This chain links TRBV30 with TRBJ1-2; perhaps TRBD1 as D (5 bases). Germline V CDR1 and CDR2: GTSNPN, SVGIG (reference sequence). The CDR3 runs 13 residues. V lost 4 bases to trimming and J lost 3 bases, with 12 bases between them. The CDR3 DNA follows: TGTGCCTGGATACCAGGGCGCGACTATGGCTACACCTTC. Encoded protein: CAWIPGRDYGYTF.

The chain couples TRBV5-4 to TRBJ2-2, with no clear D. The CDR3 length is 16 residues. CDR1 is SGHNT, CDR2 YYREEE, per germline (reference sequence). Trimming pared 1 base from V and 0 bases from J, leaving 10 bases between. This chain's CDR3 is CASSLWAVPNTGELFF. DNA of the CDR3: TGTGCCAGCAGCTTGTGGGCAGTCCCGAACACCGGGGAGCTGTTTTTT.

The chain uses TRBV6-1 and TRBJ1-5; a possible D gene is TRBD1 (5 bases). V was pared by 8 bases and J by 1 base, with 6 bases between. The CDR3 consists of 12 residues. From germline, CDR1 is MNHNS and CDR2 SASEGT. CDR3 sequence reads: CASRGSNQPQHF. The CDR3 DNA follows: TGTGCCAGCCGGGGGAGCAATCAGCCCCAGCATTTT.

This chain joins TRBV5-1 and TRBJ2-2; 7 bases agree with TRBD1. The CDR3 runs to 17 residues. The germline V gene has CDR1 SGHRS and CDR2 YFSETQ. Trimming cost V 4 bases and J 0 bases; bases outside gene matches: 9. The CDR3 DNA reads TGCGCCAGCAGCCGGGGCACGGACAGGTCGAACACCGGGGAGCTGTTTTTT. This encodes CASSRGTDRSNTGELFF.